This T cell receptor (delta chain) was retrieved from a study of gamma-delta chains in newborns, infants, children. TCRdb reprocessed the reads through CATT. The sample lists approximately 3,400 delta-chain clones, less than 1.5% occurring once. The CDR3 runs to 13 residues. CDR1 and CDR2 from the germline V gene are GEAIGNYY and EKD. In regard to this clone: TCRdb attributes to this sequence the protein of a much larger clone, which differs from the DNA translation at residue 3; a read error is likely, and the protein displayed is translated from the DNA.

Sequencing input: blood. This TCR came from a child who was a newborn, infant or young child, either healthy, febrile or measles-vaccinated (not recorded which). V usage is TRDV2 and J usage is TRDJ1, with TRDD3 matching over 8 bases. The CDR3 loop reads CAFDTGGYDKLIF. The CDR3 region has the DNA TGTGCCTTTGACACCGGGGGATACGATAAACTCATCTTT.